This T cell receptor (beta chain) is from a study of Ad26.COV2.S vaccination and SARS-CoV-2 variants. Background on the study: Intramuscularly, Ad26.COV2.S was given either once or twice, 56 days apart.

The table came from immunoSEQ multiplex PCR; TCRdb's copy has only in-frame clones and leaves some out. The profile shows about 350,000 clones, around 86% of them singletons. Concerning this clone: Its antigen is unknown.

Study-level points and caveats: Across vaccine and placebo recipients, the breadth of non-spike TCRs was similar.

V was cut by 6 bases and J by 4 bases, with 12 bases left in between. The CDR3 loop spans 13 amino acids. Germline loops: CDR1 SNHLY, CDR2 FYNNEI. The treatment: about 20 received Ad26.COV2.S at low or high dose, single or two shots; about 5 received placebo; per-sample allocation not given. Vaccine and placebo recipients were sampled on day 63 after the first injection. Within Boston, the person who donated was an adult of 18-55 years. The rearrangement uses TRBV2 and TRBJ1-2; the D gene is possibly TRBD1 (5 bases). Sequencing used peripheral blood, obtained in a trial of Ad26.COV2.S vaccine versus placebo. The sequence was obtained from a person between 18 and 60 years old who received the Ad26.COV2.S COVID-19 vaccine or a placebo. DNA of the CDR3: TGTGCCAGCAGGTACACAGGAGGCTATGGCTACACCTTC. Translating gives CASRYTGGYGYTF.